This T cell receptor beta chain stems from a study of patients and donors after allogeneic stem cell transplantation. V lost 4 bases to trimming and J lost 4 bases, with 13 bases between them. The CDR3 has 14 amino acids. The germline CDR1 and CDR2 sequences are SGHRS and YFSETQ. TCRdb ran MiXCR on the RT-PCR reads and lists one entry per CDR3 protein. The top ten hold roughly 29% of the sample, which has about 74,000 distinct CDR3 sequences, about a quarter seen once. The chain recombines TRBV5-1 with TRBJ2-3, with D possibly matching TRBD2 (6 bases). The source of this sequence is a human donor who was either an allogeneic HSCT recipient or a stem cell or donor lymphocyte infusion donor (not recorded which). It is not recorded whose cells these are; they may come from a transplant donor. The sequenced sample consisted of blood, either unsorted or a sorted T cell fraction (not recorded which). CDR3 sequence: CASSGDSISDTQYF. The CDR3 DNA is TGCGCCAGCAGCGGGGACTCTATTTCAGATACGCAGTATTTT.